What follows is one T cell receptor beta chain and its context. Its antigen is not known. CDR3 size: 14 residues. The V gene end was trimmed by 5 bases and the J gene end by 5 bases; junction bases not matched to a gene: 7. This entry is derived from a study of early T cells in non-severe SARS-CoV-2 infection. Individual cDNA molecules carried attached unique molecular identifiers. TCRdb recomputed calls from the 5' RACE reads with MiXCR, one row per CDR3 protein. The sample has tens of thousands of distinct CDR3 sequences; around 7% are singletons. Study-wide results and limits: The study's VDJdb matching favored anti-spike CD8 responses and missed private and CD4 specificities.

This sequence joins TRBV12-3 or TRBV12-4 and TRBJ1-2, with 8 nucleotides matching TRBD1. The clonotype was recovered from an adult who was a healthcare worker with PCR-confirmed SARS-CoV-2 infection or an uninfected control (not recorded which). The sample consisted of whole blood. CDR3 residues: CASSLGQGAYGYTF. The CDR3, as DNA: TGTGCCAGCAGTCTAGGACAGGGAGCATATGGCTACACCTTC.